The 23 T cell receptor beta chains below come from one sample, sequenced in a study of PD-1 blockade in classical Hodgkin lymphoma. Each patient relapsed following autologous stem cell transplantation, and prior brentuximab vedotin exposure differed. Repertoires were generated with immunoSEQ multiplex PCR, while TCRdb's copy carries only in-frame clones and drops some. The sample shows 90,000 to 100,000 clones, roughly 79% of them seen only once. The sample here was peripheral blood mononuclear cells (PBMCs), taken before the second cycle of nivolumab. These receptors came from a human donor with classical Hodgkin lymphoma.

The CDR3 bases are TGTGCTAGTGGTTTGGCCACAGGGGGCTACGCTCCTAACAAAAACATTCAGTACTTC. This sequence encodes CASGLATGGYAPNKNIQYF. This rearrangement joins TRBV12-5 to TRBJ2-4, with 9 bases that match TRBD1. This CDR3 comprises 19 residues. V gave up 1 base and J gave up 3 bases; unmatched junction bases: 13. The germline CDR1 and CDR2 sequences are LGHNT and FRNRAP. Supplemented by reference TRBV12-5 and TRBJ2-4, the full variable domain reads DARVTQTPRHKVTEMGQEVTMRCQPILGHNTVFWYRQTMMQGLELLAYFRNRAPLDDSGMPKDRFSAEMPDATLATLKIQPSEPRDSAVYFCASGLATGGYAPNKNIQYFGAGTRLSVL.

V and J are TRBV10-3 and TRBJ2-1; 7 nucleotides match TRBD2. The CDR3 is 13 amino acids. The V segment lost 7 bases and the J segment 12 bases; nucleotides outside the gene matches: 12. CDR1 ENHRY and CDR2 SYGVKD come from the germline V gene. For the CDR3, the DNA is TGTGCCATCAACAGCGGGACCCCCCGTGGGCAGTTCTTC. Protein sequence: CAINSGTPRGQFF.

The V call is TRBV5-4, the J call TRBJ2-7, with 10 bases aligning to TRBD2. Germline CDR1 is SGHNT and CDR2 is YYREEE (reference sequence). This CDR3 contains 15 residues. J lost 4 bases, V lost 5 bases, and 9 bases had no gene match. CDR3 bases: TGTGCCAGCAGTTCTTCCGGGACTAGCGAATACGAGCAGTACTTC. Translating gives CASSSSGTSEYEQYF.

CDR3 sequence: CASSLEGFSGGPPDTQYF. The DNA of the CDR3 is TGCGCCAGCAGCTTGGAAGGATTTAGCGGGGGGCCCCCAGATACGCAGTATTTT. This chain joins TRBV5-1 and TRBJ2-3; 10 nucleotides match TRBD2. Germline trimming cut 0 bases from V and 4 bases from J; bases unmatched to any gene: 11. CDR1 and CDR2 (germline): SGHRS, YFSETQ. This CDR3 region has 18 residues.

This CDR3 reads CASSRGGSGNTIYF. For the CDR3, the DNA is TGTGCCAGTAGCAGGGGCGGATCTGGAAACACCATATATTTT. The J gene is TRBJ1-3, the V gene TRBV19; D might be TRBD1 (6 bases). The CDR3 has 14 residues. Germline V CDR1 and CDR2: LNHDA, SQIVND (reference sequence). Trimming took 6 bases from V and 1 from J, leaving 10 bases between them.

This clone was recorded only once. The chain joins TRBV5-6 to TRBJ2-7, with TRBD2 matching 9 bases. This CDR3 comprises 15 residues. Germline assignment: CDR1 SGHDT and CDR2 YYEEEE. With V trimmed by 6 bases and J by 3 bases, 10 bases remained unmatched. CDR3 sequence reads: CASTLRGGAGYEQYF. CDR3 DNA sequence: TGTGCCAGCACCCTGCGGGGGGGCGCGGGCTACGAGCAGTACTTC.

The rearrangement uses TRBV9 and TRBJ2-2; 10 bases are a match to TRBD2. The CDR3 has 14 residues. Germline V gives CDR1 SGDLS, CDR2 YYNGEE. V shed 4 bases, J shed 10 bases, and the junction held 7 bases outside the gene matches. CDR3 nucleotide sequence: TGTGCCAGCAGCCCACTAGCGGGATACGAGGAGCTGTTTTTT. This codes for CASSPLAGYEELFF.

The V gene is TRBV6-1, the J gene TRBJ2-3, with D hard to call. The CDR3 is 13 amino acids. In germline, CDR1 is MNHNS, CDR2 SASEGT. Trimming cost V 3 bases and J 10 bases, with 14 bases left between them. This CDR3 is CASSDPAGLPQYF. The CDR3, as DNA: TGTGCCAGCAGTGACCCCGCCGGGCTCCCGCAGTATTTT.

The V gene is TRBV5-1, the J gene TRBJ2-2; D might be TRBD2 (6 bases). Trimming left V 1 base short and J 4 bases short, with 14 bases between. This CDR3 has 16 residues. Germline loops: CDR1 SGHRS, CDR2 YFSETQ. CDR3 nucleotide sequence: TGCGCCAGCAGCTTGTTATCAGCGGGCCTCACCGGGGAGCTGTTTTTT. Translating it yields CASSLLSAGLTGELFF.

The chain recombines TRBV30 with TRBJ2-5; 13 bases are a match to TRBD2. The V segment lost 3 bases and the J segment 5 bases; nucleotides outside the gene matches: 6. The CDR3 runs 15 residues. Germline V gene lookup returns CDR1 GTSNPN and CDR2 SVGIG (reference sequence). Here the CDR3 reads CAWSRLAGGFETQYF. The CDR3, as DNA: TGTGCCTGGAGCCGACTAGCGGGAGGTTTTGAGACCCAGTACTTC. Complete variable domain (other parts from reference TRBV30 and TRBJ2-5): SQTIHQWPATLVQPVGSPLSLECTVEGTSNPNLYWYRQAAGRGLQLLFYSVGIGQISSEVPQNLSASRPQDRQFILSSKKLLLSDSGFYLCAWSRLAGGFETQYFGPGTRLLVL.

This chain connects TRBV2 to TRBJ2-3; D may be TRBD2 (5 bases). Deletions cut 4 bases from V and 2 bases from J, with 10 bases between. The CDR3 is 14 residues long. Germline CDR1 and CDR2: SNHLY and FYNNEI. CDR3 nucleotide sequence: TGTGCCAGCAGTGCCGGAGGTTACACAGATACGCAGTATTTT. Residues: CASSAGGYTDTQYF.

The chain carries TRBV7-2 and TRBJ2-3, with D unclear. In germline, CDR1 is SGHTA, CDR2 FQGNSA. This CDR3 has 13 amino acids. The germline V and J ends were trimmed by 2 bases and 0 bases, with 3 bases remaining between them. CDR3 bases: TGTGCCAGCAGCTTATCCAGCACAGATACGCAGTATTTT. Amino acid sequence: CASSLSSTDTQYF.

The rearrangement uses TRBV7-9 and TRBJ2-1, with TRBD2 matching 7 bases. The CDR3 runs 13 residues. From germline, CDR1 is SEHNR and CDR2 FQNEAQ (reference sequence). The ends lost 9 bases at V and 7 bases at J; junction bases unmatched: 9. The CDR3 DNA sequence: TGTGCCAGTCAGAGGGAGGGCCGAAATGAGCAGTTCTTC. It specifies CASQREGRNEQFF. Drawing the rest from reference TRBV7-9 and TRBJ2-1, the complete variable domain is DTGVSQNPRHKITKRGQNVTFRCDPISEHNRLYWYRQTLGQGPEFLTYFQNEAQLEKSRLLSDRFSAERPKGSFSTLEIQRTEQGDSAMYLCASQREGRNEQFFGPGTRLTVL.

The CDR3 spells CASGLGWVAEAFF. CDR3 coding DNA: TGTGCTAGTGGCCTGGGGTGGGTTGCTGAAGCTTTCTTT. V usage is TRBV12-5 and J usage is TRBJ1-1, with D uncertain. V was trimmed by 6 bases and J by 6 bases, leaving 14 bases between them. Germline-derived CDR1 and CDR2 are LGHNT and FRNRAP. This CDR3 is 13 amino acids long.

This chain uses TRBV11-2 with TRBJ2-2; D is ambiguous. The CDR3 runs to 16 residues. Germline CDR1 reads SGHAT; CDR2 reads FQNNGV. Trimming removed 5 bases at V and 5 bases at J, with 18 bases between. The CDR3 nucleotides are TGTGCCAGCAGCCCGTCCGGGTTGGCGACGACCGGGGAGCTGTTTTTT. Amino acids: CASSPSGLATTGELFF.

This clone was picked up a small number of times. This CDR3 reads CASSSGTGQYGYTF. CDR3 DNA sequence: TGTGCCAGCAGTTCCGGGACAGGGCAGTATGGCTACACCTTC. J is TRBJ1-2 and V is TRBV28, with 9 bases that match TRBD1. Germline loops: CDR1 MDHEN, CDR2 SYDVKM. The CDR3 runs 14 residues. Unmatched junction bases numbered 5, after V lost 4 bases and J lost 5 bases.

The chain couples TRBV7-3 to TRBJ1-1; a possible D gene is TRBD1 (5 bases). The CDR3 loop spans 15 amino acids. V was shortened by 5 bases and J by 0 bases, with 13 bases between the two germline ends. Germline lookup yields CDR1 SGHTA and CDR2 FQGTGA. CDR3 nucleotide sequence: TGTGCCAGCAGCCCTTCTGGGGCCCTGAACACTGAAGCTTTCTTT. It yields the protein CASSPSGALNTEAFF.

CDR3 sequence: CSARISAVEAFF. The CDR3, as DNA: TGCAGCGCTCGAATATCTGCAGTTGAAGCTTTCTTT. V usage is TRBV29-1 and J usage is TRBJ1-1; D gene ambiguous. V shed 7 bases and J shed 7 bases, with 16 bases lying between them. Germline CDR1 reads SQVTM; CDR2 reads ANQGSEA. This CDR3 contains 12 residues.

Regarding this clone: It may be a read error: a sequence one base away is much more abundant. Other DNA sequences within the sample encode an identical CDR3. V gene TRBV5-1 combines with J gene TRBJ1-1; D remains ambiguous. The CDR3 consists of 11 residues. Germline lookup yields CDR1 SGHRS and CDR2 YFSETQ. The V gene lost 6 bases and the J gene lost 1 base, with 4 bases spanning the gap. CDR3 DNA: TGCGCCAGCACCGGGAACACTGAAGCTTTCTTT. Translated, it gives CASTGNTEAFF.

V gene TRBV6-6 combines with J gene TRBJ1-5; D possibly corresponds to TRBD1 (5 bases). The CDR3 contains 16 residues. Germline V CDR1 and CDR2: MNHNY, SVGAGI (reference sequence). Trimming took off 0 bases at V and 6 bases at J, with 15 bases between the two ends. CDR3 sequence (DNA): TGTGCCAGCAGTTACTCGAAAGCGAGGGGTGGTCAGCCCCAGCATTTT. Translated: CASSYSKARGGQPQHF.

The V gene is TRBV20-1, the J gene TRBJ2-5; D ambiguous. There are 10 residues in the CDR3. In germline, CDR1 is DFQATT, CDR2 SNEGSKA (reference sequence). The V gene lost 3 bases and the J gene lost 3 bases, with 2 bases spanning the gap. This CDR3 reads CSASKETQYF. The CDR3 DNA reads as TGCAGTGCTAGCAAAGAGACCCAGTACTTC.

The genes are TRBV6-1 and TRBJ2-3; 7 nucleotides align to TRBD2. Trimming cost V 7 bases and J 0 bases; bases outside gene matches: 7. Per germline, CDR1 MNHNS and CDR2 SASEGT. The CDR3 is 15 amino acids. The CDR3 nucleotides are TGTGCCAGCACCGAGCGGGAAGCTAGCACAGATACGCAGTATTTT. It codes for CASTEREASTDTQYF.

The chain recombines TRBV6-5 with TRBJ1-2; TRBD1 matches 12 bases. The CDR3 contains 14 residues. Trimming removed 5 bases from V and 8 bases from J; junction bases left unmatched: 6. Germline CDR1 and CDR2: MNHEY and SVGAGI. The CDR3 protein is CASSQGQGAWGYTF. For the CDR3, the DNA is TGTGCCAGCAGTCAGGGACAGGGGGCTTGGGGCTACACCTTC.